Listed below are T cell receptor beta chains from one sample, sequenced in a study of cytomegalovirus exposure and HLA in healthy donors. Clones were sequenced by immunoSEQ multiplex PCR, and TCRdb holds only the in-frame ones, with some missing. Altogether 120,000 to 150,000 clones are present, roughly 80% being singletons, with the ten largest covering roughly 3.1%. Sequencing used PBMCs. The receptors were sampled from a man between 40 and 49 years old in good health and CMV-seropositive. Both conserved end residues are part of each CDR3. The D gene is left open where the match is weak. Clone sizes are given selectively: once, few, many, or a class where the clone is expanded.

TRBV13	TRBJ2-3	-	-	CASSSGLGIATPDTDTQYF	TGTGCCAGCAGCTCGGGACTCGGTATCGCTACACCCGACACAGATACGCAGTATTTT
TRBV2	TRBJ2-1	-	-	CASTPRGITVNNEQFF	TGCGCCAGCACCCCTCGAGGGATTACAGTAAACAATGAGCAGTTCTTC
TRBV29-1	TRBJ2-1	-	-	CSVEAGHLYNEQFF	TGCAGCGTTGAAGCCGGACATCTTTACAATGAGCAGTTCTTC
TRBV12-5	TRBJ2-1	-	-	CASSPFGGIGDEQFF	TGTGCTAGCAGCCCATTTGGGGGGATAGGCGATGAGCAGTTCTTC
TRBV30	TRBJ1-3	-	once	CAWVPYVAIGNTIYF	TGTGCCTGGGTTCCTTACGTTGCGATCGGAAACACCATATATTTT
TRBV4-3	TRBJ2-5	-	medium-sized	CASSQDERRGTQYF	TGCGCCAGCAGCCAAGATGAACGAAGGGGGACCCAGTACTTC
TRBV27	TRBJ2-2	-	once	CASSLMGADGELFF	TGTGCCAGCAGTTTAATGGGGGCTGACGGGGAGTTGTTTTTT
TRBV7-9	TRBJ2-1	-	-	CASSSTRRPQEYNEQFF	TGTGCCAGCAGCTCTACTAGACGTCCCCAAGAATACAATGAGCAGTTCTTC
TRBV5-8	TRBJ2-3	TRBD2	once	CASSSSGLAASTDTQYF	TGTGCCAGCAGCTCCTCGGGACTAGCGGCTAGCACAGATACGCAGTATTTT
TRBV9	TRBJ2-1	-	-	CASSVSSSIADEQFF	TGTGCCAGCAGCGTATCCTCGTCTATAGCGGATGAGCAGTTCTTC
TRBV27	TRBJ2-7	TRBD2	-	CASTRGVEQYF	TGTGCCAGCACTCGGGGGGTCGAGCAGTACTTC
TRBV7-2	TRBJ2-1	TRBD2	-	CASSLGGGSLSQFF	TGTGCCAGCAGCTTGGGGGGGGGTAGTTTGTCGCAGTTCTTC
TRBV21-1	TRBJ1-1	-	-	CASSRKTGGKNTEAFF	TGTGCCAGCAGCCGGAAAACAGGGGGGAAGAACACTGAAGCTTTCTTT
TRBV9	TRBJ2-5	-	-	CASSVEESAQETQYF	TGTGCCAGCAGCGTAGAAGAAAGCGCCCAAGAGACCCAGTACTTC
TRBV6-1	TRBJ1-5	-	once	CASSGRGTQQAYSNQPQHF	TGTGCCAGCAGTGGCCGAGGGACTCAACAGGCCTATAGCAATCAGCCCCAGCATTTT
TRBV6-1	TRBJ2-2	-	-	CASSEARGLGAGELFF	TGTGCCAGCAGTGAAGCGCGCGGCCTAGGGGCCGGGGAGCTGTTTTTT
TRBV28	TRBJ2-7	-	-	CASRGNIRGYEQYF	TGTGCCAGTCGGGGGAACATCCGTGGGTACGAGCAGTACTTC
TRBV19	TRBJ1-3	-	-	CASSMGSKTSGNTIYF	TGTGCCAGTAGTATGGGCTCAAAAACCTCTGGAAACACCATATATTTT
TRBV28	TRBJ1-5	-	once	CASSGGGYSNQPQHF	TGTGCCAGCTCTGGGGGGGGATACAGCAATCAGCCCCAGCATTTT
TRBV28	TRBJ2-1	TRBD2	-	CASTRTSEGNNEQFF	TGTGCCAGCACCCGGACTAGTGAGGGAAACAATGAGCAGTTCTTC
TRBV6-5	TRBJ1-2	-	-	CASSYLSGGGYTF	TGTGCCAGCAGTTACTTATCCGGGGGTGGCTACACCTTC
TRBV4-3	TRBJ2-7	-	-	CASSQDTVIQYF	TGCGCCAGCAGTCAAGATACGGTGATACAGTACTTC
TRBV27	TRBJ1-5	-	-	CASSLSRSQPQHF	TGTGCCAGCAGTTTATCAAGGAGTCAGCCCCAGCATTTT
TRBV4-1	TRBJ2-7	TRBD2	-	CASSQDAAGGFYEQYF	TGCGCCAGCAGCCAAGATGCGGCGGGAGGGTTCTACGAGCAGTACTTC
TRBV11-2	TRBJ1-2	-	-	CASSGPRGSGGYTF	TGTGCCAGCAGCGGTCCAAGGGGGTCGGGTGGCTACACCTTC
TRBV4-1	TRBJ2-7	-	few	CASSQLASGDEQYF	TGCGCCAGCAGCCAATTAGCGTCAGGGGACGAGCAGTACTTC
TRBV30	TRBJ2-3	-	-	CAWSRGRDSTDTQYF	TGTGCCTGGAGTAGAGGGCGGGATAGCACAGATACGCAGTATTTT
TRBV19	TRBJ2-5	TRBD2	few	CASSISGRWGPKETQYF	TGTGCCAGTAGCATAAGCGGGAGGTGGGGGCCCAAAGAGACCCAGTACTTC
TRBV10-3	TRBJ2-1	-	-	CAISGQYNEQFF	TGTGCCATCAGTGGCCAGTACAATGAGCAGTTCTTC
TRBV5-5	TRBJ1-4	TRBD1	-	CASSHGQGVIEKLFF	TGTGCCAGCAGCCACGGACAGGGGGTGATTGAAAAACTGTTTTTT
TRBV30	TRBJ2-1	TRBD2	-	CALDKGTSGGNEQFF	TGTGCCCTGGATAAAGGGACTAGCGGAGGCAATGAGCAGTTCTTC
TRBV6-1	TRBJ1-2	TRBD1	-	CASSEMGQLNYGYTF	TGTGCCAGCAGTGAAATGGGACAGCTAAACTATGGCTACACCTTC
TRBV18	TRBJ2-1	-	-	CASSPLVEQFF	TGTGCCAGCTCACCACTTGTAGAGCAGTTCTTC
TRBV5-6	TRBJ1-2	TRBD1	-	CASSSTGVNYGYTF	TGTGCCAGCAGCTCGACAGGGGTTAACTATGGCTACACCTTC
TRBV6-1	TRBJ2-6	TRBD1	-	CASTTGAGANVLTF	TGTGCCAGCACGACAGGGGCTGGGGCCAACGTCCTGACTTTC
TRBV27	TRBJ2-1	TRBD2	-	CASSPSTSGSSYNEQFF	TGTGCCAGCAGTCCTTCGACTAGCGGGAGCTCCTACAATGAGCAGTTCTTC
TRBV11-3	TRBJ2-5	-	few	CASTYRVPYPQETQYF	TGTGCCAGCACCTACAGGGTGCCCTACCCCCAAGAGACCCAGTACTTC
TRBV19	TRBJ1-1	-	once	CASSLPGGAGNTEAFF	TGTGCCAGTAGTCTGCCGGGGGGCGCGGGGAACACTGAAGCTTTCTTT
TRBV27	TRBJ2-1	TRBD2	-	CASSFHGLAGGSRSEQFF	TGTGCCAGCAGTTTTCACGGACTAGCGGGAGGGAGTAGGAGTGAGCAGTTCTTC
TRBV5-1	TRBJ2-6	TRBD1	-	CASSVWDRQSSGANVLTF	TGCGCCAGCAGCGTATGGGACAGGCAGAGCTCTGGGGCCAACGTCCTGACTTTC
TRBV21-1	TRBJ2-5	-	-	CASSKDRGQETQYF	TGTGCCAGCAGCAAGGACAGGGGGCAAGAGACCCAGTACTTC
TRBV2	TRBJ2-3	TRBD2	-	CASIRLAGEGDTQYF	TGTGCCAGCATCCGACTAGCGGGAGAGGGGGATACGCAGTATTTT
TRBV6-5	TRBJ2-7	TRBD1	-	CASNLTGTSYEQYF	TGTGCCAGCAACTTGACAGGGACCTCCTACGAGCAGTACTTC
TRBV19	TRBJ1-1	TRBD1	-	CASTNQQGGGTEAFF	TGTGCCAGTACCAACCAACAGGGGGGGGGCACTGAAGCTTTCTTT
TRBV6-6	TRBJ1-2	-	few	CASSPDTGIYGYTF	TGTGCCAGCAGTCCCGATACAGGAATTTATGGCTACACCTTC
TRBV28	TRBJ1-6	TRBD1	few	CASGEQGPRSPLHF	TGTGCCAGCGGAGAACAGGGGCCAAGGTCACCCCTCCACTTT
TRBV6-5	TRBJ1-2	TRBD1	few	CASSNADRGPGYTF	TGTGCCAGCAGCAATGCGGACAGGGGGCCTGGCTACACCTTC
TRBV7-3	TRBJ2-7	TRBD1	-	CASLQGEIGEQYF	TGTGCCAGCTTACAGGGGGAAATTGGCGAGCAGTACTTC